This T cell receptor beta chain was documented in a study of cytomegalovirus exposure and HLA in healthy donors (dated by TCRdb to 2017 to 2019). For the study in its entirety: An earlier analysis of around 600 of the donors reported 250 to 350 Gb of sequence data and some 120 million unique TCR beta sequences from around 200 million T cells. Alongside the repertoire data, information on donor age, sex, ethnicity and CMV serostatus was compiled. Both class I and class II loci were covered by HLA typing, at four-digit resolution. A later analysis re-analyzed previously published TCR beta repertoires from approximately 700 donors and added high-resolution HLA genotyping to study TCR occurrence patterns. All discovery cohort repertoires had been generated using a single sequencing platform. The study aimed to test whether signatures of past pathogen exposure could be identified by cataloging public T cell receptors. The T cell repertoires of 550 to 850 subjects were profiled by immunosequencing and related to cytomegalovirus serostatus. The number of typed donors differed by locus: about 629-630 for A, B, C, DRB1 and DQB1; some 500 for DQA1; around 610 for DPA1; and some 450 for DPB1. Rather than using new phenotypic data, the later analysis identified candidate immune exposures from TCR beta sequences and from how often those sequences occurred across donors. An early release covering about 600 HLA-typed donors comprised about 320 gigabases of sequencing data and approximately 80 million unique TCR sequences. Among the approximately 430 genotyped donors, about 85% belonged to the genetic ancestry cluster associated with self-reported Caucasian donors. To predict cytomegalovirus infection status, the study brought together high-throughput TCR immunosequencing, statistical association of individual TCRs with disease status, and machine learning. Among roughly 400 genotyped donors of the cohort, an average of roughly 230,000 unique TCR beta nucleotide sequences was sequenced per donor, of which approximately 18% were non-productive. Besides the first cohort of approximately 670 subjects, a separate validation cohort made up of 120 different subjects was used. In an earlier analysis of several hundred of the donors, high-throughput TCR beta sequencing was used to judge whether each TCR beta V gene segment behaved as functional or pseudogenic. Four to six DR-DQ haplotypes were handled as single units for association and clustering, since linkage in the cohort was strong. Genome-wide SNP genotypes for about 55% of the roughly 670 donors were used in a later genetic analysis, which treated that subset as a discovery cohort.

Taken from the germline V gene, the CDR1 and CDR2 loops are SNHLY and FYNNEI. The CDR3 has 13 amino acids, counting the end cysteine and phenylalanine. Only CDR3 DNA remains: 39 bases, in frame from the first base. Deletion took 6 bases off V and 3 bases off J, with a span of 11 bases between the germline ends. The library was produced with the immunoSEQ multiplex PCR assay. For the multiplex PCR, a mixture combining 60 forward primers for TCR Vbeta segments and 13 reverse primers for TCR Jbeta segments was used. Amplification of the CDR3 region of rearranged TCR beta genes was performed with a multiplex PCR assay on genomic DNA. On the Illumina HiSeq System, the amplified TCR beta libraries were sequenced as 87-base-pair reads. As for how the authors treated the data: A later analysis tallied 75 million to 85 million unique TCR beta chains across the 700 or so repertoires, and some 10 million of those chains were shared by two or more donors. To remove PCR and sequencing errors, raw reads were error-corrected and collapsed into unique sequences using a nearest-neighbor algorithm that merged closely related sequences. V, D and J gene segments were assigned by aligning CDR3 sequences to IMGT reference sequences. For a sequence to be retained, a match of at least six nucleotides was required to both a V gene segment and a J gene segment. Rearrangements were classified as productive when the CDR3 lacked stop codons and remained in frame with V and J, and all other rearrangements were classified as non-productive. CDR3 was defined by IMGT convention, running from the second conserved V-encoded cysteine to the conserved J-encoded phenylalanine. The earlier analysis of 550 to 650 of the donors excluded any sequence lacking an unambiguous match to a single V gene segment. An earlier analysis of several hundred of the donors called V segments functional above 56.7% productive rearrangements and segregating when the between-donor standard deviation exceeded 5%. A statistical classification framework was built to diagnose cytomegalovirus status from the catalog of TCR beta chain sequences. A later analysis assigned V and J genes by comparing TCR nucleotide sequences with IMGT/GENE-DB human TR gene sequences. In a later analysis, CDR3 sequences and most-parsimonious VDJ recombination scenarios were assigned using the TCRdist pipeline. A later analysis defined each TCR beta chain by its CDR3 amino acid sequence plus V-gene family, and excluded reads lacking a unique V-gene family. A later analysis removed nearly 600 highly shared, low-generation-probability nucleotide sequences to deal with suspected cross-contamination and a sequencing artifact. In a later analysis, a clonal expansion index was calculated for each public chain from normalized within-repertoire ranks of inferred template counts. A later analysis computed generation probabilities with a VDJ recombination model fitted to out-of-frame rearrangements, and checked the results against IGoR. A later analysis scored TCR-TCR, TCR-HLA and TCR-CMV co-occurrence with hypergeometric tests, applying a repertoire-size bias correction to TCR pairs. In a later analysis, false discovery rates were estimated by permuting HLA or CMV assignments 20 times. A later analysis grouped co-occurring TCRs with DBSCAN, adding TCRdist sequence similarity when clustering within HLA-allele-positive subsets. Co-occurrence clustering excluded repertoires with fewer than 30,000 or more than 120,000 public chains, plus five with anomalous nucleotide sharing. The clones in this table, taken by TCRdb from immuneACCESS, are in-frame only. Not every clone is retained; where verified, under half of the shortfall comes from an unresolved V gene, and the cause of the rest is unknown. V and J calls and clone size are copied from that table; D and trimming were computed from the DNA. This sample lists roughly 100,000 clones; roughly 83% were detected once. The biggest ten clones account for 2% to 3% of the sample.

The research as a whole found: Assigning TCR associations to individual alleles was difficult when HLA alleles, especially DR and DQ, strongly co-occurred. In a later analysis, several top co-occurrence clusters were reported to appear linked to parvovirus B19, influenza, CMV and Epstein-Barr virus. Immune exposure information for the cohort was limited to CMV serostatus. Cytomegalovirus status was reported to be diagnosed by the classifier with high specificity and sensitivity in both the original and validation cohorts. In the study, some 180 TCR beta chains were listed as associated with cytomegalovirus. A group of highly shared sequence variants was considered likely to be a technical artifact of the sequencing pipeline. An association between a missense DCLRE1C variant and V-gene and J-gene trimming of TCR beta chains was found in a later genetic analysis and replicated in an independent cohort. A further reported finding was that TCR beta sequences accurately predicted the HLA-A and HLA-B alleles for most subjects in the first cohort. Correlated functional status among segregating V segments might be attributable to linkage disequilibrium, but an unknown experimental factor could not be ruled out. A few of the identified cytomegalovirus-associated TCR beta chains were confirmed in vitro to be specific for cytomegalovirus antigens. In a later analysis, HLA-associated TCR beta chains were found to be more clonally expanded and to have lower generation probabilities than equally common non-associated chains. Roughly uniform sequencing depth across donors was assumed in presence/absence analyses, although this assumption may not hold. According to a later genetic analysis, donors in an Asian-associated ancestry cluster had fewer N-insertions in productive TCRs than the roughly 700-donor mean. Roughly 15 rarely observed V segments, including chromosome 9 orphons, were excluded from the earlier analysis of some 590 of the donors because counts were too low. In a later analysis, TCR association rates were found to vary across HLA loci, with the most associated TCRs seen for DRB1 alleles and the fewest for HLA-C alleles. In this cohort, only TCR beta chains were sequenced, and detectable features were limited by the absence of alpha or paired-chain data. A later analysis associated approximately 17,000 TCR beta sequences with specific HLA alleles at a false discovery rate of 0.05. A later analysis found that most CMV-associated TCR beta chains appeared HLA-restricted, with HLA associations seemingly driven largely by CMV exposure. The authors suggested that the approach could potentially be extended to other disease states and immunological phenotypes. HLA typing was unavailable for some donors at each locus, so association tests used only the typed subset. In an earlier analysis of around 600 of the donors, most TCR beta V segments appeared in productive rearrangements about 87% or about 30% of the time, broadly matching IMGT annotations. Across donors, most TCR sequences were observed very rarely, whereas some public TCRs were present in many individuals. The 87-base-pair reads could not distinguish some IMGT-functional V segments, including TRBV6-2 and TRBV6-3, so those segments were excluded.

The cohort consisted of more than 650 healthy bone marrow donors. At the time of sampling, all cohort members were nominally healthy, though unrecorded immune exposures were likely present. The donor tested CMV seronegative, placing the donor among the approximately 400 seronegative members of the cohort. A peripheral blood sample was provided by each donor, and peripheral blood mononuclear cells were used for TCR beta sequencing. The Qiagen DNeasy Blood Extraction Kit was used to extract genomic DNA from the blood cell samples. Details on this clone: Its target antigen remains unknown. No base qualities exist here, and no much larger clone lies one base off it.

The TCR originated in a man in his forties or fifties in good health and CMV-seronegative. The chain was built from TRBV2 and TRBJ1-1; a weak D assignment points to TRBD1 (6 bases agree). The specimen was PBMCs. DNA sequence: TGTGCCAGCAGATTATACAGGGACACTGAAGCTTTCTTT. Its protein product is CASRLYRDTEAFF.